This paragraph covers one TCR beta chain sequence. Germline CDR1 and CDR2: LGHDT and YNNKEL (reference sequence). With 3 bases removed from V and 8 bases from J, the gap between germline ends came to 7 bases. CDR3 length: 12 amino acids. These data originate in a study of blood T cell repertoires in COVID-19. The overall study: Some COVID-19 samples were acute and others convalescent; all came from the United States, Italy and Spain. PBMCs, B-cell-depleted T cells, or T cells were the source of the cDNA or gDNA that made up the material.

Clones were read by immunoSEQ multiplex PCR, and TCRdb kept only the in-frame ones, dropping some. The sample includes around 200,000 clones, over 75% of them seen just once. The origin of this receptor is a man aged 45 to 65 with acute or convalescent COVID-19. The specimen sequenced was peripheral blood. The genes are TRBV3-1 (or the pseudogene TRBV3-2) and TRBJ2-2; the D gene is possibly TRBD1 (6 bases). The CDR3 sequence: CASSQGAGELFF. CDR3 DNA: TGTGCCAGCAGCCAGGGGGCGGGGGAGCTGTTTTTT.